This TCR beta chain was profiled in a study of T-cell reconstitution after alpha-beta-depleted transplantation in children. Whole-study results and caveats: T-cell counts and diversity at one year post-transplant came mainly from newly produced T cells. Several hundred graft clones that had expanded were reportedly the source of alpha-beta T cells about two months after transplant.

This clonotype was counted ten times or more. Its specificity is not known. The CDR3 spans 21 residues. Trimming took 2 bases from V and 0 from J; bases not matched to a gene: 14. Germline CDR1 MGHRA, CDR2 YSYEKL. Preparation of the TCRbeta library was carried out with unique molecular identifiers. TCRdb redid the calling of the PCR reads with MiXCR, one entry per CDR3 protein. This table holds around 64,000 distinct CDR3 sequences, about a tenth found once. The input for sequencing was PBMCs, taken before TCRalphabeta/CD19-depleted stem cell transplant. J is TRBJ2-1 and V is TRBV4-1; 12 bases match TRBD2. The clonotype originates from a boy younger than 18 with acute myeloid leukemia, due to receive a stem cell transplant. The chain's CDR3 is CASSQFPRLAGEPDSYNEQFF. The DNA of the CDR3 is TGCGCCAGCAGCCAATTTCCGAGACTAGCGGGAGAGCCCGACTCCTACAATGAGCAGTTCTTC.